The 19 T cell receptor beta chains reported below all come from one sample, sequenced in a study of T-cell memory formation after mild COVID-19. TCRdb recomputed calls from the 5' RACE reads with MiXCR, one row per CDR3 protein. The table has roughly 250,000 distinct CDR3 sequences, about a sixth seen once. The specimen sequenced was PBMCs or a T cell subset sorted from them (not recorded which). The receptor source for this set is a man between 18 and 35 years old who had mild COVID-19 (a few samples of this study predate the infection). Cell type and time point are not known.

This clonotype was observed a handful of times. The chain has TRBV14 and TRBJ2-2; a possible D gene is TRBD1 (6 bases). Germline V gene data show CDR1 as SGHDN and CDR2 as FVKESK. This CDR3 region has 16 residues. V was pared by 6 bases and J by 5 bases, with 19 bases between. CDR3 region: CASSGTLGQTTGELFF. The CDR3 coding sequence is TGTGCCAGCAGTGGAACTTTAGGACAGACAACCGGGGAGCTGTTTTTT.

This clonotype was counted a few times. The chain joins TRBV20-1 to TRBJ1-2; possibly TRBD1 for D (5 bases). The germline V and J ends were trimmed by 1 base and 4 bases, with 10 bases remaining between them. The CDR3 runs to 13 residues. Germline V gene data show CDR1 as DFQATT and CDR2 as SNEGSKA (reference sequence). The CDR3 loop is CSARGPGGYGYTF. The CDR3, as DNA: TGCAGTGCTAGAGGCCCGGGGGGCTATGGCTACACCTTC.

This clonotype was seen at least ten times. The rearrangement links TRBV5-6 to TRBJ2-3; the D is unclear. Trimming took 7 bases from V and 0 from J, leaving 9 bases between them. Germline assignment: CDR1 SGHDT and CDR2 YYEEEE. The CDR3 covers 13 residues. The CDR3 coding sequence is TGTGCCAGCGGCCAACTGAGCACAGATACGCAGTATTTT. It codes for CASGQLSTDTQYF.

This clonotype was recorded a few times. The gene calls are TRBV20-1 and TRBJ2-4, with D possibly being TRBD2 (5 bases). The CDR3 has 13 residues. V gave up 3 bases and J gave up 9 bases, with 15 bases separating them. Germline-derived CDR1 and CDR2 are DFQATT and SNEGSKA (reference sequence). The CDR3, as DNA: TGCAGTGCTAGCTCCGGGAATCCGTTCATTCAGTACTTC. Protein sequence: CSASSGNPFIQYF.

The genes are TRBV6-2 or TRBV6-3 and TRBJ1-1, with D hard to call. Looked up from germline, CDR1 is MNHEY and CDR2 is SVGEGT. V lost 4 bases, J lost 1 base, and 10 bases lay in between. This CDR3 comprises 14 residues. The CDR3 here is CASSLDLSNTEAFF. The CDR3 nucleotides read TGTGCCAGCAGTTTGGACCTTTCGAACACTGAAGCTTTCTTT.

The rearrangement links TRBV7-2 to TRBJ2-1, with D maybe TRBD2 (7 bases). V was clipped by 5 bases and J by 6 bases, with 17 bases between them. CDR3 size: 15 residues. Per germline, CDR1 SGHTA and CDR2 FQGNSA. The CDR3 sequence is CASSMWGGAVNEQFF. The CDR3 nucleotides are TGTGCCAGCAGCATGTGGGGGGGGGCCGTCAATGAGCAGTTCTTC.

This clonotype was seen more than once but under ten times. The rearrangement uses TRBV7-2 and TRBJ1-4; TRBD1 agrees at 8 bases. CDR3 length: 13 residues. Germline CDR1 and CDR2: SGHTA and FQGNSA. V was clipped by 5 bases and J by 8 bases; unmatched bases: 4. The CDR3 here is CASSKTGDEKLFF. In DNA, the CDR3 is TGTGCCAGCAGCAAGACAGGGGACGAAAAACTGTTTTTT. Based on the CDR3 plus reference TRBV7-2 and TRBJ1-4, the full variable domain is GAGVSQSPSNKVTEKGKDVELRCDPISGHTALYWYRQSLGQGLEFLIYFQGNSAPDKSGLPSDRFSAERTGGSVSTLTIQRTQQEDSAVYLCASSKTGDEKLFFGSGTQLSVL.

In this sample, this clonotype turned up a few times. The chain combines TRBV5-1 with TRBJ2-5; D perhaps matches TRBD2 (5 bases). CDR3 length equals 15 residues. Germline lookup yields CDR1 SGHRS and CDR2 YFSETQ. The V gene lost 1 base and the J gene lost 4 bases, with 14 bases spanning the gap. CDR3 nucleotide sequence: TGCGCCAGCAGCTTGTTTGGCGGACTGATAGAGACCCAGTACTTC. Protein product: CASSLFGGLIETQYF.

This clonotype was observed a few times. This chain uses TRBV7-2 with TRBJ2-2; TRBD1 matches 7 bases. This CDR3 spans 15 amino acids. Germline V gives CDR1 SGHTA, CDR2 FQGNSA. V gave up 0 bases and J gave up 11 bases; unmatched junction bases: 9. CDR3 loop: CASSLAGQAGSELFF. CDR3 DNA: TGTGCCAGCAGCTTAGCTGGACAGGCCGGGTCCGAGCTGTTTTTT.

This sequence joins TRBV6-1 and TRBJ2-3; D unclear. Trimming took off 8 bases at V and 4 bases at J, with 4 bases between the two ends. From germline, CDR1 is MNHNS and CDR2 SASEGT. The CDR3 is 10 amino acids. The CDR3 DNA reads as TGTGCCAGCCGAGCAGATACGCAGTATTTT. Translation gives CASRADTQYF.

The chain joins TRBV18 to TRBJ2-3; 9 nucleotides align to TRBD1. The J segment lost 2 bases and the V segment lost 2 bases, leaving 5 bases of the junction unmatched. The germline gives CDR1 KGHSH, CDR2 LQKENI. This CDR3 is built from 16 residues. CDR3 amino acids: CASSPGTGRNTDTQYF. The CDR3 DNA follows: TGTGCCAGCTCACCAGGGACAGGGAGGAACACAGATACGCAGTATTTT.

The chain has TRBV5-1 and TRBJ1-3; no clear D. This CDR3 has 15 amino acids. Trimming took 0 bases from V and 4 from J, leaving 11 bases between them. Germline V gene sequence: CDR1 SGHRS, CDR2 YFSETQ. CDR3 sequence: CASSLEYDAGNTIYF. DNA for the CDR3: TGCGCCAGCAGCTTGGAATACGACGCCGGAAACACCATATATTTT.

DNA for the CDR3: TGCGCCAGCAGCCATGTGCCGGGACGGCGGATGAACACTGAAGCTTTCTTT. Its translation is CASSHVPGRRMNTEAFF. The rearrangement uses TRBV4-1 and TRBJ1-1; D possibly corresponds to TRBD1 (5 bases). The CDR3 consists of 17 residues. Trimming stripped 3 bases from V and 0 bases from J, with 17 bases between. Germline V lookup: CDR1 MGHRA, CDR2 YSYEKL.

V gene TRBV5-8 combines with J gene TRBJ2-4; 8 bases agree with TRBD1. Germline V gene data show CDR1 as SGHTS and CDR2 as YDEGEE. The V and J ends lost 5 bases and 6 bases, in that order; junction bases with no gene match: 10. This CDR3 comprises 15 residues. The CDR3 spells CASRPESQGGNIQYF. The CDR3 DNA reads as TGTGCCAGCAGACCCGAATCACAGGGGGGAAACATTCAGTACTTC.

There are many counts of this clonotype. This chain links TRBV2 with TRBJ2-1; D not certain. Looked up from germline, CDR1 is SNHLY and CDR2 is FYNNEI. Trimming removed 6 bases from V and 8 bases from J, with 5 bases in between. This CDR3 is built from 10 residues. DNA of the CDR3: TGTGCCAGCAGGGCCTATGAGCAGTTCTTC. The encoded protein is CASRAYEQFF.

The chain carries TRBV4-1 and TRBJ2-7; D gene uncertain. The V and J ends lost 1 base and 1 base respectively, with 11 bases between them. The germline V gene has CDR1 MGHRA and CDR2 YSYEKL. The CDR3 contains 15 residues. The DNA of the CDR3 is TGCGCCAGCAGCCAAGGCCCTGGGGATTCCTACGAGCAGTACTTC. Translated, it gives CASSQGPGDSYEQYF.

V gene TRBV30 combines with J gene TRBJ2-5; D is unclear. Germline CDR1 reads GTSNPN; CDR2 reads SVGIG (reference sequence). V lost 1 base, J lost 5 bases, and 5 bases lay in between. This CDR3 spans 11 amino acids. The CDR3 is CAWSARETQYF. CDR3 nucleotides: TGTGCCTGGAGTGCACGGGAGACCCAGTACTTC.

CDR3 amino acids: CSVSPGQGYGYTF. The DNA of the CDR3 is TGCAGCGTCTCCCCGGGACAGGGTTATGGCTACACCTTC. The J gene is TRBJ1-2, the V gene TRBV29-1, with 9 bases lining up with TRBD1. Germline values: CDR1 SQVTM, CDR2 ANQGSEA. The junction had 7 bases not matched to a gene; V was cut back by 6 bases and J by 5 bases. This CDR3 contains 13 residues.

This clonotype was detected only a few times. This chain connects TRBV7-2 to TRBJ1-5; possibly TRBD1 for D (6 bases). The CDR3 has 14 residues. Germline-derived CDR1 and CDR2 are SGHTA and FQGNSA. The V and J ends lost 5 bases and 4 bases respectively, with 12 bases between them. The CDR3 DNA follows: TGTGCCAGCAGCGTAACAGGGATAAATCAGCCCCAGCATTTT. It translates to CASSVTGINQPQHF.